This T cell receptor (beta chain) emerged from a study of Graves' ophthalmopathy and Graves' hyperthyroidism. For repertoire sequencing, the TCR beta CDR3 regions were amplified from RNA transcripts. Second-round multiplex PCR came after first-round RT-PCR with HTBI primers. MiXCR, run by TCRdb on the multiplex PCR reads, gives a single entry per CDR3 protein. The profile covers 450,000 or so distinct CDR3 sequences, with around 15% appearing a single time and around 9.8% taken by the ten largest. General study points: The blood repertoire also included most expanded thyroid clonotypes above 0.001 frequency.

The germline V gene has CDR1 MDHEN and CDR2 SYDVKM. V was cut by 1 base and J by 4 bases, with 13 bases left in between. This CDR3 comprises 15 residues. Orbital computed tomography, thyroid ultrasound, TRAb, serum thyroxine and clinical symptoms formed the basis of diagnosis. This clonotype was picked up many times. Its target is unknown. This clonotype originated in a woman in her twenties or thirties with Graves' ophthalmopathy. What was sequenced was blood. The chain uses TRBV28 and TRBJ1-1; tentative D call: TRBD1 (6 bases). CDR3 sequence: CASSLSPSGATEAFF. CDR3 sequence (DNA): TGTGCCAGCAGTTTATCTCCATCGGGGGCCACTGAAGCTTTCTTT.